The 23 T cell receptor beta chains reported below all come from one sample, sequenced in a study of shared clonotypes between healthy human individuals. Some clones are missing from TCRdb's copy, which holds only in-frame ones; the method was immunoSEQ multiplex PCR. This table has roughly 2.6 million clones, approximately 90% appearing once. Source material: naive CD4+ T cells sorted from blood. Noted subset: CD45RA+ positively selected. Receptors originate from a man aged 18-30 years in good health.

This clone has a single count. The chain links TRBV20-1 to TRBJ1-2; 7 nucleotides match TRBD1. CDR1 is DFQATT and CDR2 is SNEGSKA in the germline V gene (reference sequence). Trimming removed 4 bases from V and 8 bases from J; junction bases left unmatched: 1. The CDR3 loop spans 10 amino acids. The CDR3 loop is CSANRGGYTF. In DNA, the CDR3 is TGCAGTGCTAACAGGGGAGGCTACACCTTC.

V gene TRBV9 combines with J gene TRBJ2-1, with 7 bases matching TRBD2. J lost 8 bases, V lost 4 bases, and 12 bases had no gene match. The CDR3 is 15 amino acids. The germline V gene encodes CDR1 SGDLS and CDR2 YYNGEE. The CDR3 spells CASSPSGAARDEQFF. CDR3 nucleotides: TGTGCCAGCAGCCCGAGCGGGGCGGCTCGCGATGAGCAGTTCTTC.

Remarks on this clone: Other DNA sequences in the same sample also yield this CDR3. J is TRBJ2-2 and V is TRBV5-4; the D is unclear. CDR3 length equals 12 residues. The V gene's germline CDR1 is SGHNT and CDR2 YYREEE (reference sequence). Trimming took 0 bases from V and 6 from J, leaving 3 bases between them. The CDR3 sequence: CASSLVAGELFF. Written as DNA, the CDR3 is TGTGCCAGCAGCTTGGTTGCCGGGGAGCTGTTTTTT.

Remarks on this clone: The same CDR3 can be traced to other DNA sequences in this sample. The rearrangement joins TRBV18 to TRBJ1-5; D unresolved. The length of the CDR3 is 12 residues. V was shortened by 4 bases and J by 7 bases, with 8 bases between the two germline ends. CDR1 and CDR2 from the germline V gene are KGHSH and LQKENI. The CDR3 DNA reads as TGTGCCAGCTCACGGGGAGGGCAGCCCCAGCATTTT. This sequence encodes CASSRGGQPQHF.

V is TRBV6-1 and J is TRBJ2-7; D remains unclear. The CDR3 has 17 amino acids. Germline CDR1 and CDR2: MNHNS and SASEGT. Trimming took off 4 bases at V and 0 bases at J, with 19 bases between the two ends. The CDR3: CASSVDLAAKSSYEQYF. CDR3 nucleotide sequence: TGTGCCAGCAGTGTTGACTTAGCAGCCAAGAGCTCCTACGAGCAGTACTTC.

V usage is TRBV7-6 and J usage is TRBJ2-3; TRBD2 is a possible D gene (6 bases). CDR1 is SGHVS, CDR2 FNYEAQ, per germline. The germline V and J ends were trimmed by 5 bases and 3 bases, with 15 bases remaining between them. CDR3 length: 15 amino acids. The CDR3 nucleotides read TGTGCCAGCAGCCAGTGGGGGGAAGAGACAGATACGCAGTATTTT. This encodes CASSQWGEETDTQYF.

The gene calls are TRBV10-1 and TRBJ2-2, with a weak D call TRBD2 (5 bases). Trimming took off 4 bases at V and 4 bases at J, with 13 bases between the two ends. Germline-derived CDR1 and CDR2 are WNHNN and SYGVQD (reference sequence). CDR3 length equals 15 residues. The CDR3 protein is CASSGPGKGTGELFF. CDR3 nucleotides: TGCGCCAGCAGTGGTCCGGGGAAGGGCACCGGGGAGCTGTTTTTT.

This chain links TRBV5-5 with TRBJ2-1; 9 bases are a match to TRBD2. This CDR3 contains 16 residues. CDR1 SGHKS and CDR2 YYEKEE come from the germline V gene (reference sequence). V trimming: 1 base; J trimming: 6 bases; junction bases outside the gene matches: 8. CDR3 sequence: CASSLWASGKGNEQFF. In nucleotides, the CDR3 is TGTGCCAGCAGCTTGTGGGCTAGCGGGAAGGGCAATGAGCAGTTCTTC.

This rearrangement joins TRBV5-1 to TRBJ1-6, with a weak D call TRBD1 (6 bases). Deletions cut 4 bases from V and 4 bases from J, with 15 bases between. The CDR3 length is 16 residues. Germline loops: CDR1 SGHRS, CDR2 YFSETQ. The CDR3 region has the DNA TGCGCCAGCAGCCCGACCGGGACACCATATAATTCACCCCTCCACTTT. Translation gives CASSPTGTPYNSPLHF.

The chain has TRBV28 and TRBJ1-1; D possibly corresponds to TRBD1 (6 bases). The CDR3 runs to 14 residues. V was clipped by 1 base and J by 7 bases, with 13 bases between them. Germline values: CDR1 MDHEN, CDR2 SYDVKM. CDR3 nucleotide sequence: TGTGCCAGCAGTTTATCCGAAACAGGGTGTGAAGCTTTCTTT. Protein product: CASSLSETGCEAFF.

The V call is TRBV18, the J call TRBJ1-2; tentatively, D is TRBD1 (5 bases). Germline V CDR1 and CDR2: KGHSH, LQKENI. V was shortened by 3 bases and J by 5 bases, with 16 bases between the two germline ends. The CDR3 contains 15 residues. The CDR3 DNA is TGTGCCAGCTCACCCCCTTCCCGGGGCGGGTATGGCTACACCTTC. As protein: CASSPPSRGGYGYTF.

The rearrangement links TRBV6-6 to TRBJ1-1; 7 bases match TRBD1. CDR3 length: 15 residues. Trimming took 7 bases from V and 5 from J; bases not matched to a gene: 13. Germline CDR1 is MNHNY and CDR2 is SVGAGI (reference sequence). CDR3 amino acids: CASIIGGGKKTEAFF. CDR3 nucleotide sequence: TGTGCCAGCATAATCGGAGGGGGCAAGAAAACTGAAGCTTTCTTT.

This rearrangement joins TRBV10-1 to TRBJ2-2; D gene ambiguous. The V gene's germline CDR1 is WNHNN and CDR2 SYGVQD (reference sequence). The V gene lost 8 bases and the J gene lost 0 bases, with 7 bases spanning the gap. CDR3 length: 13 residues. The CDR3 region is CASGDSNTGELFF. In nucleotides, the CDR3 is TGCGCCAGCGGAGATTCGAACACCGGGGAGCTGTTTTTT.

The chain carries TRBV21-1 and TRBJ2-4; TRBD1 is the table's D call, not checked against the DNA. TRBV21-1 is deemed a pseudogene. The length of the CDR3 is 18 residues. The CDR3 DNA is TGTGCCAGCAGCTTACGAGGTTCCTGGGGCTCCCCCAAGGACATTCAGTACTTC. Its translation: CASSLRGSWGSPKDIQYF.

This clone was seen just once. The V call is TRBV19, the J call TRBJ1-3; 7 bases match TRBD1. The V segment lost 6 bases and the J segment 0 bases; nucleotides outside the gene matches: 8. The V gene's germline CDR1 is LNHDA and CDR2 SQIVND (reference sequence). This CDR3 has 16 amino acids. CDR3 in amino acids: CASRPGQTISGNTIYF. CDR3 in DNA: TGTGCCAGTAGACCGGGACAGACAATCTCTGGAAACACCATATATTTT.

The CDR3 spells CASSQDHFNYGYTF. The CDR3 DNA reads TGCGCCAGCAGCCAAGACCATTTCAACTATGGCTACACCTTC. The chain recombines TRBV4-3 with TRBJ1-2; D is uncertain. CDR1 and CDR2 from the germline V gene are LGHNA and YSLEER. V was cut by 0 bases and J by 2 bases, with 7 bases left in between. CDR3 length: 14 residues.

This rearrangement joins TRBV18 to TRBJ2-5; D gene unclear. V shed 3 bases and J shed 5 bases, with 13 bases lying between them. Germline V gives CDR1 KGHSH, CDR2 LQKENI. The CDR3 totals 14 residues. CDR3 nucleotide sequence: TGTGCCAGCTCACCGATGACGGGCCTGGAGACCCAGTACTTC. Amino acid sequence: CASSPMTGLETQYF.

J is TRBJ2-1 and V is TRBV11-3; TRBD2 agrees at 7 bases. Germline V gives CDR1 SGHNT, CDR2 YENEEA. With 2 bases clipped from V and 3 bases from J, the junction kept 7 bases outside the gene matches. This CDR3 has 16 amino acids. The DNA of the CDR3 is TGTGCCAGCAGCTTATCCAGGACTAGTCTCTACAATGAGCAGTTCTTC. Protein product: CASSLSRTSLYNEQFF.

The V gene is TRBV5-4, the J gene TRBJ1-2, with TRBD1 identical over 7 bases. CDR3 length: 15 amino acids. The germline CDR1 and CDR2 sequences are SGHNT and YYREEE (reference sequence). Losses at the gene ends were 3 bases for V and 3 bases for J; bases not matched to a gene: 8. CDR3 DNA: TGTGCCAGCAGCTCGGGACAGTCGGGTGACTATGGCTACACCTTC. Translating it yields CASSSGQSGDYGYTF.

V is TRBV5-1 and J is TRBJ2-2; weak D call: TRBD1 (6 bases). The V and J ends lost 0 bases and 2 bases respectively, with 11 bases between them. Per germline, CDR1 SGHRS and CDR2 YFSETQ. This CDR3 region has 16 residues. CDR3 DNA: TGCGCCAGCAGCTTGGATGGACAGAGCAACACCGGGGAGCTGTTTTTT. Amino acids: CASSLDGQSNTGELFF. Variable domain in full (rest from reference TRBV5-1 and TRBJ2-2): KAGVTQTPRYLIKTRGQQVTLSCSPISGHRSVSWYQQTPGQGLQFLFEYFSETQRNKGNFPGRFSGRQFSNSRSEMNVSTLELGDSALYLCASSLDGQSNTGELFFGEGSRLTVL.

In nucleotides, the CDR3 is TGTGCCATCAGAGCCATCTCGAACACTGAAGCTTTCTTT. Amino acid sequence: CAIRAISNTEAFF. The rearrangement joins TRBV10-3 to TRBJ1-1; D unresolved. The germline V gene encodes CDR1 ENHRY and CDR2 SYGVKD. Trimming cost V 6 bases and J 1 base, with 9 bases left between them. The CDR3 has 13 amino acids.

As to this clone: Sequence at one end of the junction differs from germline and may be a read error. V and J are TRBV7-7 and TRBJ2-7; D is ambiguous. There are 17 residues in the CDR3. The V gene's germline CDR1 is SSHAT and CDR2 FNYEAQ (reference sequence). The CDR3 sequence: CASSLVKSSKAPYEQYF. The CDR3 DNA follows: TGTGCTAGCAGCTTAGTTAAGTCTAGTAAGGCCCCCTACGAGCAGTACTTC.

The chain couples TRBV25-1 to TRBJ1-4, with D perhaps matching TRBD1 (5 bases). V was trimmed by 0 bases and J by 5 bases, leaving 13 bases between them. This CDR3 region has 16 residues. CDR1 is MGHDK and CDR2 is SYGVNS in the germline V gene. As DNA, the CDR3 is TGTGCCAGCAGTGAATATCGCCCGGGGCAAAATGAAAAACTGTTTTTT. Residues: CASSEYRPGQNEKLFF. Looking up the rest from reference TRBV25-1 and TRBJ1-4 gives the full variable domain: EADIYQTPRYLVIGTGKKITLECSQTMGHDKMYWYQQDPGMELHLIHYSYGVNSTEKGDLSSESTVSRIRTEHFPLTLESARPSHTSQYLCASSEYRPGQNEKLFFGSGTQLSVL.